The text below deals with one T cell receptor (beta chain). A few counts support this clonotype. Its antigen remains undetermined. No base qualities exist here, and no much larger clone lies one base off it. CDR1 and CDR2 are drawn from the germline V gene: ENHRY, SYGVKD. The CDR3 runs 13 residues from the cysteine to the phenylalanine. The only DNA kept is the CDR3, 39 bases in frame from the first base. V and J are truncated by 2 bases and 6 bases respectively, leaving an intervening sequence of 10 bases. This sample stems from a study of T cells in Graves' hyperthyroidism and ophthalmopathy (dated by TCRdb to the late 2010s). In terms of the full investigation: Peripheral blood samples were taken at initial diagnosis, before any treatment was given. The paper describes TCR Vbeta CDR3 sequencing of 135 peripheral blood samples, made up of approximately 40 ophthalmopathy patients, around 78 hyperthyroidism patients and some 17 progressor patients. Thyroid tissue and blood T-cell repertoires from about 6 Graves' hyperthyroidism patients were also compared in the study. The approximately 90 discovery patients were randomly split 7:3 into training and test sets. Prospective prediction of ophthalmopathy was tested in an independent validation cohort consisting of about 19 hyperthyroidism patients and 15 to 17 patients who later progressed to ophthalmopathy. TCR V-J signatures able to tell the groups apart were searched for in a discovery cohort of 95 to 100 patients, of whom more than 40 had Graves' ophthalmopathy and roughly 59 had stable Graves' hyperthyroidism. After blood sampling, hyperthyroidism patients were treated with methimazole at a starting dose of 30 mg daily, and ophthalmopathy patients were treated with high-dose intravenous methylprednisolone. The research as a whole found: No statistical method was used to set the sample size in advance, and investigators knew the group allocation. Most expanded thyroid clonotypes (frequency above 0.001) were also detected in blood, a finding suggesting that blood repertoires may reflect thyroid immune responses. In cross-validation, a model built on a 13 V-J signature told ophthalmopathy apart from stable hyperthyroidism with approximately 90% sensitivity and roughly 81% specificity, and in testing the same model reached 80%/75%. During validation, the model predicted progression to ophthalmopathy a median of approximately six months ahead of onset, with around 71% sensitivity and 72.22% specificity.

The TCR beta CDR3 regions were amplified from RNA transcripts. The first round of RT-PCR for the TCR CDR3 was performed with the HTBI primer set and the Qiagen OneStep RT-PCR kit. The libraries were constructed in a second round of multiplex PCR and then size-selected and purified. Paired-end sequencing of the libraries was performed with 100 bp reads on an Illumina HiSeq2000. As for the authors' bioinformatics: SOAPnuke was used to process the raw data, with reads discarded if the reads contained adapters or uncalled bases, had a mean Phred below 15, or lacked an exact constant-primer or identifier match. High-quality paired reads were merged using COPE v1.2.5, and each unique nucleotide sequence was defined as a clonotype. MiTCR v1.1 was used to align the clonotypes against IMGT TRBV, TRBD and TRBJ reference segments. Only V-J combinations with frequency above 0.0001, covering approximately 99% of repertoires, were analysed. A TCS score was defined as the ratio between F50 (clonal expansion) and ExV (chaos), using BLOSUM62-based TCRdist between CDR3 peptides within each V-J. Welch's t-statistics and random forest reduced around 550 V-J features to 13, which were used in a naive Bayes classifier (R e1071). TCRdb cleaned the public reads at Q25 with fastp, built clones with MiXCR and kept in-frame beta chains. CDR3 protein sequences are deduplicated, and each keeps its most common genes and DNA. It is TCRdb's table, rather than the study itself, that gives the V and J calls and clone size. The sample yields hundreds of thousands of distinct CDR3 sequences; less than 25% were counted once. The ten largest clonotypes hold around a third of the sample.

Moderately to severely active disease, a Clinical Activity Score of at least 3, a NOSPECS grade of at least 4, and a duration under 3 months were present in ophthalmopathy patients. The study excluded patients with uncontrolled infections, other autoimmune diseases, pregnancy or lactation. Diagnoses relied on clinical symptoms, serum thyroxine and TRAb, thyroid ultrasound and orbital computed tomography. PBMCs were separated from under 11 ml of fresh peripheral blood using Ficoll-Paque density gradient centrifugation. Total RNA was extracted using Trizol reagent, and RNA quality was assessed on an Agilent 2100 Bioanalyzer.

The sequence came from a young man with Graves' ophthalmopathy. Recombination connected TRBV10-3 to TRBJ1-2; TRBD1 could be the D gene, as 6 bases match. The sample consisted of blood. Here is the DNA: TGTGCCATCAGTGAGGGGACACTGGATGGCTACACCTTC. This codes for CAISEGTLDGYTF.